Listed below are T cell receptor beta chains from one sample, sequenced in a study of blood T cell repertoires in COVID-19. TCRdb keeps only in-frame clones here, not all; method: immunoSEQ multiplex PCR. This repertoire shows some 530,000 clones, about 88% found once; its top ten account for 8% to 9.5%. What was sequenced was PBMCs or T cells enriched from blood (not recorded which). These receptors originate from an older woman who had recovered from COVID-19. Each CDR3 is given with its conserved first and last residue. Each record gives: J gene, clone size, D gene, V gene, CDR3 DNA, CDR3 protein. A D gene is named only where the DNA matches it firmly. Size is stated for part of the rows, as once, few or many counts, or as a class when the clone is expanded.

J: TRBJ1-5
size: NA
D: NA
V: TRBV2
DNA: TGTGCCAGCAGTGAATTCGCAGGGGGCAATCAGCCCCAGCATTTT
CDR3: CASSEFAGGNQPQHF

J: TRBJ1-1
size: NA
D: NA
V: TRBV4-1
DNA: TGCGCCAGCAGCCAGGGGCCGGGGGGAGCTGAAGCTTTCTTT
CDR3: CASSQGPGGAEAFF

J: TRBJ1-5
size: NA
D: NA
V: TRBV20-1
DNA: TGCAGTGCTAGTCTATCCTCTTATAGCAATCAGCCCCAGCATTTT
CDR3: CSASLSSYSNQPQHF

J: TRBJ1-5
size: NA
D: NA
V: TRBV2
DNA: TGTGCCAGCAGGGAGATAAATCAGCCCCAGCATTTT
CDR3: CASREINQPQHF

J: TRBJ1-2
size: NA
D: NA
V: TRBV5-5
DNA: TGTGCCAGCAGCTTGGTGTTACAGTCAGGTTTCCTCGTAACCTTC
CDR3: CASSLVLQSGFLVTF

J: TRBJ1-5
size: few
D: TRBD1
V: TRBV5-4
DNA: TGTGCCAGCAGCAAGGACAGGGATCAGCCCCAGCATTTT
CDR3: CASSKDRDQPQHF

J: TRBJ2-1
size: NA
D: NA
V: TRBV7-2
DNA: TGTGCCAGCAGCCTCTTTCGGTTTGGGGGGAATGAGCAGTTCTTC
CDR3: CASSLFRFGGNEQFF

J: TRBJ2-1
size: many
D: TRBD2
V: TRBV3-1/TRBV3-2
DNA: TGTGCCAGCAGCCGGCGACTAGCGGGGCTTGAGCAGTTCTTC
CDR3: CASSRRLAGLEQFF

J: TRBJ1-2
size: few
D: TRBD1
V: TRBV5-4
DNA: TGTGCCAGCAGTTTAGACAGGGACTATGGCTACACCTTC
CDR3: CASSLDRDYGYTF

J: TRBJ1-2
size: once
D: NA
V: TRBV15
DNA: TGTGCCACCAGCAGAGATCGCGGCAATGGCTACACCTTC
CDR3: CATSRDRGNGYTF

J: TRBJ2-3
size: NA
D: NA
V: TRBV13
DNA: TGTGCCAGCAGTATAGTGGGGCTTTGGAGCACAGATACGCAGTATTTT
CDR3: CASSIVGLWSTDTQYF

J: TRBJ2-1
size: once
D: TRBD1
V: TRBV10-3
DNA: TGTGCCATCAGTGCAACACAGGGGGCCCTCTACAATGAGCAGTTCTTC
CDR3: CAISATQGALYNEQFF

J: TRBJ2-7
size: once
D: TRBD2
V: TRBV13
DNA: TGTGCCAGCAGCTCAGCCCTAGCGGGGCTCTCCTACGAGCAGTACTTC
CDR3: CASSSALAGLSYEQYF

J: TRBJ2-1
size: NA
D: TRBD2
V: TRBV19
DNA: TGTGCCAGTGCTAGCGGGGGGATTTACAATGAGCAGTTCTTC
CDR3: CASASGGIYNEQFF

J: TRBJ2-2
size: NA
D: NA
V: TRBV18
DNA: TGTGCCAGCTCACCACCCGGCACCGGGGAGCTGTTTTTT
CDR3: CASSPPGTGELFF

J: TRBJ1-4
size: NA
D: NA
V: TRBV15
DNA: TGTGCCACCAGCAGGGCGTGGGGGGAGGGGGAAAAACTGTTTTTT
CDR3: CATSRAWGEGEKLFF

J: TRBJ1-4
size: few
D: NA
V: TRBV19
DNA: TGTGCCAGTAGTATTAGGGGTGGGACTAATGAAAAACTGTTTTTT
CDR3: CASSIRGGTNEKLFF

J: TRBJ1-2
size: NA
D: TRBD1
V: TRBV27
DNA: TGTGCCAGCAGTCTATCTTCCGGGACAGGGCTCGGCTATGGCTACACCTTC
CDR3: CASSLSSGTGLGYGYTF

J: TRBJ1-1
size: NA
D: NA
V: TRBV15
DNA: TGTGCCACCAGCAGACGGGACAAAGGGGAACAAGCTTTCTTT
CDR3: CATSRRDKGEQAFF

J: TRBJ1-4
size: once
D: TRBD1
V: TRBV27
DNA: TGTGCCAGCAGACCAGACAGGGGCGAATGGTCCGCAACTAATGAAAAACTGTTTTTT
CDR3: CASRPDRGEWSATNEKLFF

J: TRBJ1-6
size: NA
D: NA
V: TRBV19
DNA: TGTGCCAGTAGTATAGCCTCGGGGGTAAGAGGTTCACCCCTCCACTTT
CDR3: CASSIASGVRGSPLHF

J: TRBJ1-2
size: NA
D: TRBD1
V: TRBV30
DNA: TGTGCCTGGAGTGTACAGGGGAGTACTGGCTACACCTTC
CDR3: CAWSVQGSTGYTF

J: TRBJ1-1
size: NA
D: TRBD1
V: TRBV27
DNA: TGTGCCAGCAGTGAAATACAGGGGGGGACTGAAGCTTTCTTT
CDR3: CASSEIQGGTEAFF

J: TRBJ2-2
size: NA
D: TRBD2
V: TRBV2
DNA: TGTGCCAGCAGTGATAGTAGCGGGGGAACCGGGGAGCTGTTTTTT
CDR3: CASSDSSGGTGELFF

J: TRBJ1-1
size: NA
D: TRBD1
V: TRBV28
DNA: TGTGCCAGCAGTTTAATGGGACAGGGAAGGGTTGAAGCTTTCTTT
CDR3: CASSLMGQGRVEAFF

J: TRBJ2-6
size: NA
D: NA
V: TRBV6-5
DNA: TGTGCCACACTCCGAGTATCTGGGGCCAACGTCCTGACTTTC
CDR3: CATLRVSGANVLTF

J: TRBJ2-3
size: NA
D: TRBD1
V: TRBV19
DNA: TGTGCCAGTAGCCCCGGGACAGGTTCCCCAGATACGCAGTATTTT
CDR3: CASSPGTGSPDTQYF

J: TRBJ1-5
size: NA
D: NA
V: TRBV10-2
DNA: TGCGCCAGCAGGCCTGCAGGGGTTGACAATCAGCCCCAGCATTTT
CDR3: CASRPAGVDNQPQHF

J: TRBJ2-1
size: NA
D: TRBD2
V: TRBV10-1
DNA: TGCGCCAGCAGTTCTCTAGCGGGGGGGCACAATGAGCAGTTCTTC
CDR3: CASSSLAGGHNEQFF

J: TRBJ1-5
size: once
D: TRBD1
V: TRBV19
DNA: TGTGCCAGTAGACGTGCGGGACAGGGAATAGAGCCCCAGCATTTT
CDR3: CASRRAGQGIEPQHF

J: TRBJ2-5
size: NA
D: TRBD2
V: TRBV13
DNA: TGTGCCAGCAGCCCAGAGCGGGGCCCGGAGACCCAGTACTTC
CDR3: CASSPERGPETQYF

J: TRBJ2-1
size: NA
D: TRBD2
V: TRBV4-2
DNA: TGTGCCAGCAGCCACCCGAAGGCGGGGGGGCGACAATACAATGAGCAGTTCTTC
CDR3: CASSHPKAGGRQYNEQFF